Here is one T cell receptor beta chain with its context. CDR1 is SGHTS and CDR2 is YDEGEE in the germline V gene. This CDR3 comprises 18 residues. Trimming pared 2 bases from V and 0 bases from J, leaving 19 bases between. This entry belongs to a study of blood T cell repertoires in COVID-19. Clones were sequenced by immunoSEQ multiplex PCR, and TCRdb holds only the in-frame ones, with some missing. The table shows roughly 180,000 clones, with approximately 80% occurring only once. The chain combines TRBV5-8 with TRBJ2-3, with TRBD2 as a possible D gene (6 bases). The origin of this receptor is a woman aged 40 to 55 with COVID-19, enrolled during active disease. The sequencing input was peripheral blood. CDR3 DNA sequence: TGTGCCAGCAGCTTTGTCGCGGGATTAATCACTAGCACAGATACGCAGTATTTT. This encodes CASSFVAGLITSTDTQYF. Supplemented by reference TRBV5-8 and TRBJ2-3, the full variable domain reads EAGVTQSPTHLIKTRGQQATLRCSPISGHTSVYWYQQALGLGLQFLLWYDEGEERNRGNFPPRFSGRQFPNYSSELNVNALELEDSALYLCASSFVAGLITSTDTQYFGPGTRLTVL.